The entry below gives a single T cell receptor (beta chain) sequence along with its context. The authors' processing: Estimation of nucleated cell counts relied on the amplification of reference gene primers. TCRdb keeps only in-frame clones here, not all; method: immunoSEQ multiplex PCR. V and J calls and clone size are given by that table; D and trimming were obtained from the DNA. Seen here are 65,000 to 90,000 clones, 70% to 80% observed once, and the top ten hold 16%. The record originates from a study of blood T cell repertoires in COVID-19. Study background: The cDNA or gDNA used as material had been derived from T cells, B-cell-depleted T cells, or PBMCs.

V was pared by 4 bases and J by 5 bases, with 11 bases between. Per germline, CDR1 SGDLS and CDR2 YYNGEE. The CDR3 runs 13 residues. The source is a man between 65 and 85 years old with active or convalescent COVID-19. This chain joins TRBV9 and TRBJ2-3; D might be TRBD1 (5 bases). The sequenced sample consisted of peripheral blood. CDR3 loop: CASSQQGGDTQYF. The CDR3 region has the DNA TGTGCCAGCAGCCAGCAGGGTGGAGATACGCAGTATTTT.